The 6 T cell receptor beta chains below all came from one sample that was sequenced in a study of T cell responses to AZD1222 COVID-19 vaccine. Only in-frame clones appear in the TCRdb table, and some are missing; sequencing was by immunoSEQ multiplex PCR. The sample contains approximately 70,000 clones, about nine tenths of which appear only once. Material: peripheral blood, obtained 28 days after the second dose of the MenACWY control vaccine. These receptors all come from an adult who received the MenACWY meningococcal vaccine as a control.

The chain carries TRBV15 and TRBJ2-7, with TRBD1 as a possible D gene (8 bases). The CDR3 extends over 17 amino acids. The V and J ends lost 2 bases and 3 bases respectively, with 20 bases between them. Looked up from germline, CDR1 is LNHNV and CDR2 is YYDKDF (reference sequence). Here the CDR3 reads CATSRQAGQAKVYEQYF. The CDR3 DNA follows: TGTGCCACCAGCAGACAAGCGGGACAGGCCAAAGTCTACGAGCAGTACTTC.

The J gene is TRBJ1-5, the V gene TRBV19; possible D gene TRBD1, 5 bases. CDR3 length: 13 amino acids. Germline CDR1 reads LNHDA; CDR2 reads SQIVND (reference sequence). V was shortened by 6 bases and J by 10 bases, with 16 bases between the two germline ends. In nucleotides, the CDR3 is TGTGCCAGTAGCTCGGGACGGAGTCGCCCCCAGCATTTT. Protein product: CASSSGRSRPQHF. The full variable domain, its missing parts supplied by reference TRBV19 and TRBJ1-5, is DGGITQSPKYLFRKEGQNVTLSCEQNLNHDAMYWYRQDPGQGLRLIYYSQIVNDFQKGDIAEGYSVSREKKESFPLTVTSAQKNPTAFYLCASSSGRSRPQHFGDGTRLSIL.

V is TRBV6-5 and J is TRBJ1-1; unclear D gene. The CDR3 length is 14 residues. Trimming took 6 bases from V and 2 from J, leaving 13 bases between them. Germline CDR1 reads MNHEY; CDR2 reads SVGAGI. The CDR3 DNA reads TGTGCCAGCAGCCAAGAAAGAACCAACACTGAAGCTTTCTTT. Protein: CASSQERTNTEAFF.

V and J are TRBV5-4 and TRBJ2-3; 11 bases agree with TRBD2. Trimming removed 5 bases from V and 5 bases from J; junction bases left unmatched: 10. This CDR3 comprises 16 residues. Germline V gene sequence: CDR1 SGHNT, CDR2 YYREEE (reference sequence). This chain's CDR3 is CASREGTSGLEDTQYF. Written as DNA, the CDR3 is TGTGCCAGCAGGGAGGGGACTAGCGGACTAGAAGATACGCAGTATTTT.

Regarding this clone: This sample also contains other DNA sequences that code for the same CDR3. V gene TRBV6-4 combines with J gene TRBJ2-3; TRBD2 aligns across 9 bases. The V gene end was trimmed by 0 bases and the J gene end by 1 base; junction bases not matched to a gene: 2. Germline CDR1 and CDR2: MRHNA and SNTAGT. The CDR3 covers 16 residues. As DNA, the CDR3 is TGTGCCAGCAGTGACTCGCCTAGCGGGGGCACAGATACGCAGTATTTT. Translating it yields CASSDSPSGGTDTQYF.

The chain joins TRBV19 to TRBJ1-5; D is unresolved. This CDR3 has 13 amino acids. The V gene's germline CDR1 is LNHDA and CDR2 SQIVND (reference sequence). V dropped 3 bases and J dropped 6 bases, with 9 bases sitting between them. In DNA form, the CDR3 reads TGTGCCAGTAGTATCACCACTCGTCAGCCCCAGCATTTT. It yields the protein CASSITTRQPQHF.